This T cell receptor (beta chain) was retrieved from a study of CD8 T cells in ankylosing spondylitis. Per germline, CDR1 SGHDT and CDR2 YYEEEE. The CDR3 has 14 residues. The trim removed 0 bases at V and 4 bases at J, leaving 1 base unmatched. Making the TCR beta libraries involved quantitative 5'-RACE with molecular barcodes. Each CDR3 protein gets one entry after TCRdb re-called the 5' RACE reads with MiXCR. The table has about 150,000 distinct CDR3 sequences, around 32% seen once; the top ten hold approximately 6%. As concerns this clonotype: Its matching antigen is unknown.

Findings and caveats of the study: Made up of eight highly homologous variants, a TCR beta motif appeared characteristic of ankylosing spondylitis blood. In the blood and synovial fluid of reactive arthritis, some motif variants had been previously reported. Researchers reportedly found disease-linked clones significantly enriched in matched ankylosing spondylitis synovial fluid.

Sequenced material: synovial fluid, either unsorted or a sorted T cell fraction (not recorded which). The receptor comes from a male donor with ankylosing spondylitis. V gene TRBV5-6 combines with J gene TRBJ1-3, with TRBD1 matching over 7 bases. The CDR3: CASSLAGGGNTIYF. DNA for the CDR3: TGTGCCAGCAGCTTGGCAGGGGGAGGAAACACCATATATTTT.